The source of this T cell receptor (beta chain) is a study of CD8 T cells in acute hepatitis C reinfection (dated by TCRdb to the early 2020s). Context from the whole study: The study profiled the TCRbeta repertoire of CD8+ T cells specific for the HCV NS3-1073 epitope during acute infection and after viral clearance. Follow-up samples were taken from about eight spontaneous resolvers who had cleared HCV, at least 347 days after the estimated infection. Several spontaneous resolvers contributed paired acute and follow-up samples. The paper's findings and limits, for the study overall: NS3-1073 specific repertoires were highly diverse, with no significant diversity differences between acute resolver, follow-up resolver and acute chronic samples. Regardless of outcome, more than ten public clonotypes were found, and one public clonotype used V04-02/J02-02. Preferential use of the TRBV04 and TRBV06 gene families was observed in all groups, and this preferential usage was not explained by overrepresentation in the naive pool. Chronically infected subjects had no follow-up repertoires because NS3-1073 specific cells were too rare to sort. Only the TCRbeta chain was sequenced in bulk, so alphabeta pairing of public clonotypes could not be determined. CDR3 sequences shared with other epitopes were rare, and differing sequencing approaches may have limited exact matching.

The meaning of the sample's time point label: at least 347 days after estimated infection, following spontaneous clearance. HCV-specific TCR repertoires were characterized directly ex vivo, and the sequenced cells were not expanded in vitro beforehand. Enrolled in the Montreal Hepatitis C Cohort (HEPCO) in Canada, the donors were people who inject drugs, and these donors were followed every 3 months. Acute primary HCV infection was defined as a positive HCV RNA or antibody test that came after a negative test within the prior 24 weeks. A PE-labeled tetramer loaded with the NS3 peptide covering residues 1073-1081 was used to stain HCV-specific cells. Antibodies against CD3, CD8 and CD45RO were used for surface staining, and dead cells were excluded with an aqua fixable dye. The cohort comprised fewer than 10 spontaneous resolvers, defined by HCV RNA clearance within 24 weeks. Once thawed from cryostorage, peripheral blood mononuclear cells underwent negative selection via the MACS CD8+ T cell Isolation Kit to obtain CD8+ T cells. A BD FACSAria II cell sorter was used for cell sorting.

CDR1 SGDLS and CDR2 YYNGEE were looked up in the germline V gene. The CDR3 measures 15 amino acids from cysteine to phenylalanine. Only CDR3 DNA is held: 45 bases, read in frame from base 1. V and J lose 0 bases and 1 base, and a span of 11 bases separates them. Details on this clone: Base qualities were left out, and no much larger clone turns up one base away.

Genomic DNA was extracted from FACS-sorted cells, and TCRbeta chains were sequenced through the commercial immunoSEQ service. The paper's processing steps were these. Repertoire data were analyzed with ImmunoSEQ Analyzer software v3.0 and R v3.5.1. Sequences containing stop codons or out-of-frame rearrangements were removed, so only productive rearrangements were analyzed. The sequencing provider supplied the Simpson diversity, Shannon entropy, CDR3 length and nucleotide addition metrics. Clonotypes were categorized by frequency as dominant, sub-dominant, low or lowest abundance, and clonotypes below 0.1% were excluded from most analyses. A CDR3 amino acid clonotype was called public when found in at least two subjects at a cumulative frequency of at least 0.5%. Imported from immuneACCESS, the table was reduced by TCRdb to in-frame sequences with V and J called. These copies leave out some clones; in studies compared against another copy, an unresolved V gene accounts for under half, and the cause of the remainder is not known. The DNA gave D and trimming, while V, J and clone size come from that table. A total of 2,500 or so clones appear in this sample, 65% to 70% of them only once. The ten most abundant clones make up under 14% of the sample.

This sequence was found in a man aged 40-49 years who spontaneously cleared hepatitis C infection. Here the sequenced sample was HCV NS3-1073 tetramer-sorted CD8+ T cells from PBMCs, taken at follow-up. This specimen's cell subset or site label, interpreted: FACS-sorted NS3-1073 tetramer+ CD8+ T cells. The rearrangement joined TRBV9 to TRBJ2-7; no confident D gene assignment can be made. This receptor carries the CDR3 CASSVGMDRSYEQYF. The sequenced DNA: TGTGCCAGCAGCGTAGGAATGGACCGATCCTACGAGCAGTACTTC.